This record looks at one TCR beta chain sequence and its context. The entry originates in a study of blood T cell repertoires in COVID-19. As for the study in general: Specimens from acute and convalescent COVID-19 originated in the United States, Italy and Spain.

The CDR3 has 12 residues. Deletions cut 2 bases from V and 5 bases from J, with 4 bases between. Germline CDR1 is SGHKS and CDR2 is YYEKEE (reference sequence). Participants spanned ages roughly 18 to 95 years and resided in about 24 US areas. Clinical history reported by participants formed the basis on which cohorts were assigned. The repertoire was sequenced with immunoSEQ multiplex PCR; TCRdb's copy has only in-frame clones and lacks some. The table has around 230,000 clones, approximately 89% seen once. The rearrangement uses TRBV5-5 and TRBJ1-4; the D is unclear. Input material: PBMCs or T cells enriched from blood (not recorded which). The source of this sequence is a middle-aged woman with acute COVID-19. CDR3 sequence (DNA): TGTGCCAGCAGCTTACTGAATGAAAAACTGTTTTTT. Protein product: CASSLLNEKLFF. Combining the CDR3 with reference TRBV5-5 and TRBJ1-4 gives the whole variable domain DAGVTQSPTHLIKTRGQQVTLRCSPISGHKSVSWYQQVLGQGPQFIFQYYEKEERGRGNFPDRFSARQFPNYSSELNVNALLLGDSALYLCASSLLNEKLFFGSGTQLSVL.